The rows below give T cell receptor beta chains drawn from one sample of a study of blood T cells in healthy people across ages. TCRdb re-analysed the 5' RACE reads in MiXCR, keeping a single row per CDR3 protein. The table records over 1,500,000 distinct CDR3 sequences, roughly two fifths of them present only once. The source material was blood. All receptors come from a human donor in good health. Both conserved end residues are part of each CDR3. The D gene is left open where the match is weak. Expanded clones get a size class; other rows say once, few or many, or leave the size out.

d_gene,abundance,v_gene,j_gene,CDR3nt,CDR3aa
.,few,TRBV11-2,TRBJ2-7,TGTGCCAGCAGCTTAGGGATCGACTACTACGAGCAGTACTTC,CASSLGIDYYEQYF
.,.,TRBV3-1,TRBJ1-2,TGTGCCAGCAGCCTTCGACAGGCCGTTACTAACTATGGCTACACCTTC,CASSLRQAVTNYGYTF
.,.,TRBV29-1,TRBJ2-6,TGCAGCGTTCCCGAAGGGGGGGCCTCTGGGGCCAACGTCCTGACTTTC,CSVPEGGASGANVLTF
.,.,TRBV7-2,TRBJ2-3,TGTGCCAGCAGCTTAGCTAGAGAAAGAGATACGCAGTATTTT,CASSLARERDTQYF
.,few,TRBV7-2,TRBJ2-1,TGTGCCAGCAGCTTAAGGGGGGTGGAGGCGAAAGATGAGCAGTTCTTC,CASSLRGVEAKDEQFF
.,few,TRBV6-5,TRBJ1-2,TGTGCCGGCAGTTCCCAATATGGTTATGGCTACACCTTC,CAGSSQYGYGYTF
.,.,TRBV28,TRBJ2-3,TGTGCCAGCCTGACCGTTAGCACAGATACGCAGTATTTT,CASLTVSTDTQYF
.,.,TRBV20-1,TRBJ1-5,TGCAGTGCTAGAGCGAGAGGGAATCAGCCCCAGCATTTT,CSARARGNQPQHF
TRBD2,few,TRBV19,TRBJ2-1,TGTGCCAGTAGTATGAGCGGGGTCCTCAATGAGCAGTTCTTC,CASSMSGVLNEQFF
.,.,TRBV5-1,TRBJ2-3,TGCGCCAGCAGCCAAGAACGAGTAACAGATACGCAGTATTTT,CASSQERVTDTQYF
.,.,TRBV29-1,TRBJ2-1,TGCAGCGTTCCCCCATCGGTGGGCTCCTACAATGAGCAGTTCTTC,CSVPPSVGSYNEQFF
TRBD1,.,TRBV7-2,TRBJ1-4,TGTGCCAGCAGGGACAGGGATGAAAAACTGTTTTTT,CASRDRDEKLFF
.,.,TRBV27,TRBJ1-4,TGTGCCAGCAGTTTGACTACTGGATCTAATGAAAAACTGTTTTTT,CASSLTTGSNEKLFF
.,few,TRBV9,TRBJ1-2,TGTGCCAGCAGCGTAGATGGGGGGGGCTATGGCTACACCTTC,CASSVDGGGYGYTF
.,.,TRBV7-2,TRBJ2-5,TGTGCCAGCACCAAAACCCGGGATCAAGAGACCCAGTACTTC,CASTKTRDQETQYF
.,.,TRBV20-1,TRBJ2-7,TGCAGTGCCCAGTCGGGAGAAAGCATCTACGAGCAGTACTTC,CSAQSGESIYEQYF
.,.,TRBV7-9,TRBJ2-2,TGTGCCAGCAGCTTAGAATCGGACACCGGGGAGCTGTTTTTT,CASSLESDTGELFF
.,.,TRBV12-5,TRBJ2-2,TGTGCTAGTGGTCCCCGGGACTCCTTGACCGGGGAGCTGTTTTTT,CASGPRDSLTGELFF
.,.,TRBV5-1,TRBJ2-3,TGCGCCAGCAGCCCTGGGACTCCGACAGATACGCAGTATTTT,CASSPGTPTDTQYF
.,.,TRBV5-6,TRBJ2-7,TGTGCCAGCAGCTTGGCGGGAAAACGGTTCTCCTACGAGCAGTACTTC,CASSLAGKRFSYEQYF
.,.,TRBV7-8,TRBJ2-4,TGTGCCAGCAGCCAAACAGGGTCTTCAGCCAAAAACATTCAGTACTTC,CASSQTGSSAKNIQYF
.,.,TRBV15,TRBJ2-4,TGTGCCACCAGCGCCGATCAGGGGGGAGAGACCCTGTACTTC,CATSADQGGETLYF
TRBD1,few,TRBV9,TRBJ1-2,TGTGCCAGCAGCGAGGGACAGGTATTTAACTATGGCTACACCTTC,CASSEGQVFNYGYTF
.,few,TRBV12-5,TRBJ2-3,TGTGCTAGTGGTTTAGACGCAGGGTACACAGATACGCAGTATTTT,CASGLDAGYTDTQYF
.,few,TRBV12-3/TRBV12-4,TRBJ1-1,TGTGCCAGCAGTTTATCACAGCTCACTGAAGCTTTCTTT,CASSLSQLTEAFF
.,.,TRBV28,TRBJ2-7,TGTGCCAGCAGCTCTGAGAGGAGGTTCTACGAGCAGTACTTC,CASSSERRFYEQYF
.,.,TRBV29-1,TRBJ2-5,TGCAGCGTTCAATACGACTGGCAAGAGACCCAGTACTTC,CSVQYDWQETQYF
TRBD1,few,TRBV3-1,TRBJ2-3,TGTGCCAGCAGCCGGGGGACAGCTCCTCAGACAGATACGCAGTATTTT,CASSRGTAPQTDTQYF
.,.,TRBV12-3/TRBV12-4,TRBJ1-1,TGTGCCAGCAGTTTAATGGGGCCGCGGAACACTGAAGCTTTCTTT,CASSLMGPRNTEAFF
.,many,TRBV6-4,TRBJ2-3,TGTGCCAGCAGTGACTCTAGAGGGTCTGACACAGATACGCAGTATTTT,CASSDSRGSDTDTQYF
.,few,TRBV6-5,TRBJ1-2,TGTGCCAGCAGTTACTCGAGTAGGGCCTATTCGGACTATGGCTACACCTTC,CASSYSSRAYSDYGYTF